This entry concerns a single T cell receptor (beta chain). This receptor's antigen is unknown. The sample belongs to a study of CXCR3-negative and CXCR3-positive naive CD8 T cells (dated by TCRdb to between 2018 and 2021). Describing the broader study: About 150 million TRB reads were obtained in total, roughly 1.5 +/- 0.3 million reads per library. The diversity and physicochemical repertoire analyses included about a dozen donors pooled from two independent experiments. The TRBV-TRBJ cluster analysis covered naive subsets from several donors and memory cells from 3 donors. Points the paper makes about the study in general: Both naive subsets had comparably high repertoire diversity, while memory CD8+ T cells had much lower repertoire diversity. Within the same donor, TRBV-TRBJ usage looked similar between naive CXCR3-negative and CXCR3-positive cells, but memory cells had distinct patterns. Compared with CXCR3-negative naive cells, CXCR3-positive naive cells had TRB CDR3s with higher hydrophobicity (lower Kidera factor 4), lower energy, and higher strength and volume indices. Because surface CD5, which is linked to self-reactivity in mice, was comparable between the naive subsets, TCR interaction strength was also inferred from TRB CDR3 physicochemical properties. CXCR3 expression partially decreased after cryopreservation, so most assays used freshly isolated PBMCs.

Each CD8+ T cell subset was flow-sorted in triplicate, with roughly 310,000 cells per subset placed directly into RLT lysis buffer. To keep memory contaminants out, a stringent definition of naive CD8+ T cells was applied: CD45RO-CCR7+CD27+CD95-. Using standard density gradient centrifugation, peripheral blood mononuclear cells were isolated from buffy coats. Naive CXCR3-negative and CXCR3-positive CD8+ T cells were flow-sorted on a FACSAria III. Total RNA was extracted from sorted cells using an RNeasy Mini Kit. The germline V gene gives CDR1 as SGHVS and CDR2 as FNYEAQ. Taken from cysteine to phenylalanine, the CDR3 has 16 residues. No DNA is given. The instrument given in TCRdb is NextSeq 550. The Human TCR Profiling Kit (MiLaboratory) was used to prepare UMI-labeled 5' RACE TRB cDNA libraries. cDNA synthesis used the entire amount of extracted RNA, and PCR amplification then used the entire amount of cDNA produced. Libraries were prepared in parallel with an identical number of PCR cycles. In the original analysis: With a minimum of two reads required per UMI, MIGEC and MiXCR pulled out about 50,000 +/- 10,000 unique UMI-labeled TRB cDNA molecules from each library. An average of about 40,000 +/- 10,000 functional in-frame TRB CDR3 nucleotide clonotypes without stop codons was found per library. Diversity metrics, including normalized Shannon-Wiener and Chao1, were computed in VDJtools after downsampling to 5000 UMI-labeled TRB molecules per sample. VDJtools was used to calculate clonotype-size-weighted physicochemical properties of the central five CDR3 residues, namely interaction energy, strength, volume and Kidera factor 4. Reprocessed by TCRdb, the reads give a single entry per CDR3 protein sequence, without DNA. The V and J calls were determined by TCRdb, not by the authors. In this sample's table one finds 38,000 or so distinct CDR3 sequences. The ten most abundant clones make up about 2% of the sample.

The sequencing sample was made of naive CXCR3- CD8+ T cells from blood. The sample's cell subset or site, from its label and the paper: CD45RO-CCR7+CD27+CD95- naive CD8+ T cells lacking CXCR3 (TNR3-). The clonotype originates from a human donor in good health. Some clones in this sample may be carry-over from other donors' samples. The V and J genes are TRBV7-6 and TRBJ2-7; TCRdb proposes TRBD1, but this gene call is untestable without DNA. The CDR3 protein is CASTPQPDREFYEQYF.